These 2 T cell receptor beta chains originate from one sample sequenced in a study of T cell changes during pregnancy in multiple sclerosis. The repertoire was sequenced with immunoSEQ multiplex PCR; TCRdb's copy has only in-frame clones and lacks some. The sample has approximately 20,000 clones; roughly 88% are singletons. This sample comprised CD8+ T cells from peripheral blood mononuclear cells, obtained in the third trimester of pregnancy. These receptors were taken from a female donor in good health, enrolled as a control in a pregnancy study.

The V and J genes are TRBV4-3 and TRBJ1-1, with 11 bases that match TRBD1. With 4 bases clipped from V and 4 bases from J, the junction kept 5 bases outside the gene matches. The CDR3 runs to 15 residues. From germline, CDR1 is LGHNA and CDR2 YSLEER. The CDR3 coding sequence is TGCGCCAGCAGCCCCTGGGACAGGGGGTCCACTGAAGCTTTCTTT. This translates into CASSPWDRGSTEAFF.

V is TRBV18 and J is TRBJ1-4; D gene ambiguous. V gave up 2 bases and J gave up 0 bases, with 7 bases separating them. Germline V gives CDR1 KGHSH, CDR2 LQKENI. The CDR3 has 15 amino acids. The CDR3 region is CASSPERATNEKLFF. The CDR3 DNA sequence: TGTGCCAGCTCACCAGAACGGGCAACTAATGAAAAACTGTTTTTT.